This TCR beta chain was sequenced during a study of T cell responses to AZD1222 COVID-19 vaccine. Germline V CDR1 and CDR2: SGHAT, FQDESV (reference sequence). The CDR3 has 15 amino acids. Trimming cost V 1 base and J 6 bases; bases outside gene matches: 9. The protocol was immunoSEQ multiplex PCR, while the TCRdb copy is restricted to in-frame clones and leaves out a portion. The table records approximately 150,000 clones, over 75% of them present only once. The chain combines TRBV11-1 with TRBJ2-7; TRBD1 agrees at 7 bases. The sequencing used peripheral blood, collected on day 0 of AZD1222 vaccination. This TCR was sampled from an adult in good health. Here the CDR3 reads CASSLGRDSPIEQYF. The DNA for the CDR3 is TGTGCCAGCAGCTTAGGTAGGGACAGCCCGATCGAGCAGTACTTC.